Below, 16 T cell receptor beta chains from the same sample are listed, as sequenced in a study of blood T cell repertoires in COVID-19. TCRdb's table, derived via immunoSEQ multiplex PCR, lists solely in-frame clones and lacks some. Of about 260,000 clones listed, over 80% are singletons. The specimen was PBMCs or T cells enriched from blood (not recorded which). The receptors come from a man aged 45 to 65 who had been exposed to COVID-19.

This clone was detected only a few times. The chain links TRBV27 to TRBJ2-3; 11 bases line up with TRBD2. The CDR3 has 16 residues. V trimming: 4 bases; J trimming: 2 bases; junction bases outside the gene matches: 5. Germline V gives CDR1 MNHEY, CDR2 SMNVEV (reference sequence). CDR3 in amino acids: CASSSGTSGFTDTQYF. The CDR3 nucleotides are TGTGCCAGCAGTTCCGGGACTAGCGGCTTCACAGATACGCAGTATTTT.

The J gene is TRBJ1-6, the V gene TRBV5-8; D uncertain. Germline V lookup: CDR1 SGHTS, CDR2 YDEGEE. V gave up 4 bases and J gave up 9 bases, with 20 bases separating them. The CDR3 consists of 16 residues. This chain's CDR3 is CASSPGFPKTGSPLHF. CDR3 bases: TGTGCCAGCAGCCCCGGGTTTCCCAAGACTGGTTCACCCCTCCACTTT. Based on the CDR3 plus reference TRBV5-8 and TRBJ1-6, the full variable domain is EAGVTQSPTHLIKTRGQQATLRCSPISGHTSVYWYQQALGLGLQFLLWYDEGEERNRGNFPPRFSGRQFPNYSSELNVNALELEDSALYLCASSPGFPKTGSPLHFGNGTRLTVT.

The chain is built from TRBV2 and TRBJ2-5, with 7 bases matching TRBD2. In germline, CDR1 is SNHLY, CDR2 FYNNEI. The V segment lost 6 bases and the J segment 2 bases; nucleotides outside the gene matches: 15. The CDR3 has 17 amino acids. The DNA of the CDR3 is TGTGCCAGCAGCACAGGCTCTGGGGGGGGACGACAAGAGACCCAGTACTTC. Protein: CASSTGSGGGRQETQYF.

The chain carries TRBV28 and TRBJ1-5; TRBD1 might be the D (5 bases). This CDR3 has 14 amino acids. From germline, CDR1 is MDHEN and CDR2 SYDVKM. The germline V and J ends were trimmed by 5 bases and 7 bases, with 15 bases remaining between them. CDR3 DNA: TGTGCCAGCAGTGCGTCACCGGCAGGGCAGCCCCAGCATTTT. The encoded protein is CASSASPAGQPQHF.

This chain joins TRBV2 and TRBJ1-5, with 9 bases lining up with TRBD1. Germline values: CDR1 SNHLY, CDR2 FYNNEI. V shed 8 bases and J 4 bases; nucleotides not matched to a gene: 3. There are 13 residues in the CDR3. The CDR3 sequence is CASVGTGNQPQHF. The CDR3 DNA reads as TGTGCCAGCGTAGGGACAGGGAATCAGCCCCAGCATTTT.

This chain links TRBV10-1 with TRBJ2-2; D unresolved. The CDR3 is 13 amino acids. Trimming stripped 5 bases from V and 2 bases from J, with 6 bases between. From germline, CDR1 is WNHNN and CDR2 SYGVQD (reference sequence). The chain's CDR3 is CASSPSNTGELFF. The CDR3 nucleotides are TGCGCCAGCAGTCCTTCTAACACCGGGGAGCTGTTTTTT.

J is TRBJ2-2 and V is TRBV20-1, with TRBD2 identical over 10 bases. The germline CDR1 and CDR2 sequences are DFQATT and SNEGSKA (reference sequence). The CDR3 is 15 amino acids. V was clipped by 3 bases and J by 4 bases; unmatched bases: 5. This CDR3 is CSASRLAGVTGELFF. In DNA, the CDR3 is TGCAGTGCTAGTCGTCTAGCGGGAGTCACCGGGGAGCTGTTTTTT.

V gene TRBV10-2 combines with J gene TRBJ1-2; D is unresolved. Germline values: CDR1 WSHSY, CDR2 SAAADI. This CDR3 has 15 amino acids. V was shortened by 6 bases and J by 2 bases, with 16 bases between the two germline ends. As DNA, the CDR3 is TGCGCCAGCAGCGTCCCCGACGGGAGAAACTATGGCTACACCTTC. Protein: CASSVPDGRNYGYTF.

The chain recombines TRBV5-1 with TRBJ1-1; 8 bases agree with TRBD1. This CDR3 region has 15 residues. CDR1 SGHRS and CDR2 YFSETQ come from the germline V gene. Trimming at V came to 4 bases and at J to 4 bases, leaving 9 bases not matched to a gene. CDR3 in amino acids: CASSPTRDRFTEAFF. DNA for the CDR3: TGCGCCAGCAGCCCTACAAGGGACAGGTTCACTGAAGCTTTCTTT.

This clone was observed a single time. This chain connects TRBV18 to TRBJ1-1, with D uncertain. The germline V gene has CDR1 KGHSH and CDR2 LQKENI. V dropped 3 bases and J dropped 5 bases, with 16 bases sitting between them. This CDR3 has 15 residues. CDR3 coding DNA: TGTGCCAGCTCACCCCTTGGGCCCCCGAATACTGAAGCTTTCTTT. Its translation: CASSPLGPPNTEAFF.

This rearrangement joins TRBV7-2 to TRBJ2-2; TRBD2 aligns across 7 bases. V lost 2 bases, J lost 0 bases, and 0 bases stayed unmatched. This CDR3 is 15 amino acids long. Germline V CDR1 and CDR2: SGHTA, FQGNSA. The CDR3 here is CASSLLAANTGELFF. The CDR3 DNA follows: TGTGCCAGCAGCTTACTAGCGGCGAACACCGGGGAGCTGTTTTTT.

The rearrangement joins TRBV28 to TRBJ1-6; 10 bases line up with TRBD1. There are 14 residues in the CDR3. V was clipped by 6 bases and J by 9 bases; unmatched bases: 5. The germline V gene encodes CDR1 MDHEN and CDR2 SYDVKM. This CDR3 is CASSTDRGLSPLHF. The CDR3 DNA follows: TGTGCCAGCAGCACAGACAGGGGGCTTTCACCCCTCCACTTT.

The chain couples TRBV19 to TRBJ2-5; the match to TRBD1 covers 10 bases. Germline CDR1 and CDR2: LNHDA and SQIVND (reference sequence). J was trimmed by 2 bases and V by 5 bases; bases with no gene match: 5. CDR3 length equals 15 residues. The DNA of the CDR3 is TGTGCCAGTAGTTACCGGGACAGGGGACAAGAGACCCAGTACTTC. It specifies CASSYRDRGQETQYF.

CDR3: CASSLVGRAGYEQYV. The DNA for the CDR3 is TGTGCCAGCAGTTTAGTCGGGAGGGCCGGCTACGAGCAGTACGTC. This rearrangement joins TRBV27 to TRBJ2-7, with TRBD2 matching 8 bases. CDR3 length: 15 amino acids. CDR1 is MNHEY and CDR2 is SMNVEV in the germline V gene (reference sequence). V shed 2 bases, J shed 3 bases, and the junction held 6 bases outside the gene matches.

The DNA for the CDR3 is TGTGCCATCAGGGGGGACAGGGGGTTCAATGAGCAGTTCTTC. Protein product: CAIRGDRGFNEQFF. The chain employs TRBV10-3 and TRBJ2-1, with TRBD1 matching over 11 bases. The trim removed 6 bases at V and 6 bases at J, leaving 4 bases unmatched. The CDR3 consists of 14 residues. In germline, CDR1 is ENHRY, CDR2 SYGVKD.

This chain links TRBV27 with TRBJ2-5, with TRBD1 matching over 8 bases. Germline V gives CDR1 MNHEY, CDR2 SMNVEV (reference sequence). Trimming cost V 5 bases and J 4 bases; bases outside gene matches: 18. The CDR3 has 18 residues. The CDR3 sequence: CASSNFSPDRARGETQYF. The CDR3 bases are TGTGCCAGCAGTAATTTCTCTCCGGACAGGGCGCGGGGAGAGACCCAGTACTTC.